This TCR beta chain is drawn from a study of early T cells in non-severe SARS-CoV-2 infection. Study details: Sequencing was performed on bulk RNA from unsorted whole blood, leaving chains unpaired.

The CDR3 is made up of 15 amino acids. Germline CDR1 MNHNS, CDR2 SASEGT. V dropped 6 bases and J dropped 3; count of bases not matched to a gene: 4. A word on this clonotype: The antigen remains unidentified.

Individual cDNA molecules carried attached unique molecular identifiers. TCRdb re-called the 5' RACE reads through MiXCR, storing one row per CDR3 protein. Among 50,000 to 65,000 distinct CDR3 sequences listed, approximately 12% were seen once. Study outcomes and limitations: Missing private and CD4 specificities, VDJdb matching favored anti-spike CD8 responses.

Sequenced input: whole blood. The origin of this receptor is an adult who was a healthcare worker with PCR-confirmed SARS-CoV-2 infection or an uninfected control (not recorded which). The chain uses TRBV6-1 and TRBJ2-1; 11 nucleotides match TRBD1. The CDR3 here is CASRTGTGGYNEQFF. CDR3 in DNA: TGTGCCAGCAGGACCGGGACAGGGGGCTACAATGAGCAGTTCTTC.